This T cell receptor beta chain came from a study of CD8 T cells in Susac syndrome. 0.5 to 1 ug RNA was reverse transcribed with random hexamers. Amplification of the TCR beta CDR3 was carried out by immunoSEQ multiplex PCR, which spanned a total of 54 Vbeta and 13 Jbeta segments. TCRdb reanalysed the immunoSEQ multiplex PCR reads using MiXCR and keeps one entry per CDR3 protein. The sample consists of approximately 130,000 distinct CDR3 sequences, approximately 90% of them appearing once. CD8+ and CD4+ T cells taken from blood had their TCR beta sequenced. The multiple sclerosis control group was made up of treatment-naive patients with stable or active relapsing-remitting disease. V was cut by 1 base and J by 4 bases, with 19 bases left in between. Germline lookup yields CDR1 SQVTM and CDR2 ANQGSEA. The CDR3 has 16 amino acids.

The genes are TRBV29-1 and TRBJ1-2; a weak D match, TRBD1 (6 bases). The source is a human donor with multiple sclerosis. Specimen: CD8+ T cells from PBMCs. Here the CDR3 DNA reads TGCAGCGTTGAAGGGGGGCTTTGGGAAAGGAGCTATGGCTACACCTTC. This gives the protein CSVEGGLWERSYGYTF. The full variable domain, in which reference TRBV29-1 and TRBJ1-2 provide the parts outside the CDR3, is SAVISQKPSRDICQRGTSLTIQCQVDSQVTMMFWYRQQPGQSLTLIATANQGSEATYESGFVIDKFPISRPNLTFSTLTVSNMSPEDSSIYLCSVEGGLWERSYGYTFGSGTRLTVV.